This T cell receptor beta chain is from a study of blood T cell repertoires in COVID-19. Turning to the study itself: Nucleic acid was either cDNA or gDNA, and it came from T cells, B-cell-depleted T cells, or PBMCs.

J lost 0 bases, V lost 5 bases, and 2 bases had no gene match. Germline V CDR1 and CDR2: SEHNR, FQNEAQ (reference sequence). This CDR3 region has 14 residues. The table came from immunoSEQ multiplex PCR; TCRdb's copy has only in-frame clones and leaves some out. Seen here are some 160,000 clones, about 80% observed once, and the top ten hold about an eighth. The receptor's source is a man in his 70s who had recovered from COVID-19. The rearrangement joins TRBV7-9 to TRBJ1-2; 8 nucleotides match TRBD1. Sequencing input: peripheral blood. In DNA form, the CDR3 reads TGTGCCAGCAGCGGGACAGGAACTAACTATGGCTACACCTTC. Its protein is CASSGTGTNYGYTF.